A single sample is the source of the 26 T cell receptor beta chains below, sequenced in a study of OX40 agonist ivuxolimab in advanced cancers. The data were produced by immunoSEQ multiplex PCR, yet TCRdb's version contains in-frame clones alone and is incomplete. This sample yields 50,000 or so clones, of which 80% to 90% are seen a single time; roughly 4.5% belongs to the top ten. Sample: CD4+ or CD8+ T cells sorted from blood, taken in a trial of the OX40 agonist ivuxolimab. These receptors were taken from an adult with an advanced solid tumor such as melanoma, head and neck, liver or kidney cancer.

CDR3 sequence (DNA): TGTGCCAGCGAAGAAGGTCGGCACCTAAGCTCCTACAATGAGCAGTTCTTC. It yields the protein CASEEGRHLSSYNEQFF. The gene calls are TRBV11-1 and TRBJ2-1; no clear D. There are 17 residues in the CDR3. Germline V CDR1 and CDR2: SGHAT, FQDESV (reference sequence). V was pared by 8 bases and J by 0 bases, with 20 bases between.

Only one count was recorded for this clone. This sequence joins TRBV6-5 and TRBJ2-2; TRBD2 is a possible D gene (6 bases). The germline gives CDR1 MNHEY, CDR2 SVGAGI. This CDR3 is 14 amino acids long. V was clipped by 5 bases and J by 6 bases, with 13 bases between them. The CDR3 loop reads CASSLDTSPGELFF. CDR3 sequence (DNA): TGTGCCAGCAGTCTAGATACTAGCCCCGGGGAGCTGTTTTTT.

The chain links TRBV7-9 to TRBJ2-7; possible D gene TRBD1, 6 bases. In germline, CDR1 is SEHNR, CDR2 FQNEAQ (reference sequence). Trimming cost V 1 base and J 6 bases, with 16 bases left between them. This CDR3 spans 15 amino acids. CDR3 DNA sequence: TGTGCCAGCAGCTTAGACAGGACAGCGGAACGCGAGCAGTACTTC. It is translated as CASSLDRTAEREQYF.

This chain uses TRBV4-1 with TRBJ1-1; no clear D gene. V lost 0 bases and J 7 bases, leaving 15 bases between the germline ends. The CDR3 has 15 residues. In germline, CDR1 is MGHRA, CDR2 YSYEKL. The CDR3 loop is CASSQERYGPGEAFF. In DNA, the CDR3 is TGCGCCAGCAGCCAAGAACGATATGGGCCTGGTGAAGCTTTCTTT.

This chain connects TRBV28 to TRBJ1-4, with 9 bases identical to TRBD1. Germline V gene lookup returns CDR1 MDHEN and CDR2 SYDVKM. The trim removed 2 bases at V and 4 bases at J, leaving 2 bases unmatched. The CDR3 extends over 15 amino acids. CDR3 in amino acids: CASSLGGQGNEKLFF. CDR3 DNA: TGTGCCAGCAGTTTAGGGGGACAGGGTAATGAAAAACTGTTTTTT.

The chain links TRBV2 to TRBJ2-7; TRBD2 matches at 8 bases. Per the germline V gene, CDR1 is SNHLY and CDR2 is FYNNEI. CDR3 size: 15 residues. V lost 4 bases, J lost 4 bases, and 9 bases stayed unmatched. CDR3 in amino acids: CASSATGGRGYEQYF. The CDR3 DNA is TGTGCCAGCAGTGCAACGGGAGGGAGAGGGTACGAGCAGTACTTC.

The sample holds a few counts of this clone. This chain connects TRBV4-1 to TRBJ1-2; TRBD1 agrees at 7 bases. In germline, CDR1 is MGHRA, CDR2 YSYEKL. V was pared by 1 base and J by 4 bases, with 6 bases of the junction left unmatched. The CDR3 loop spans 15 amino acids. The CDR3 is CASSQGTGVVYGYTF. The CDR3, as DNA: TGCGCCAGCAGCCAAGGAACAGGGGTTGTCTATGGCTACACCTTC.

V gene TRBV11-2 combines with J gene TRBJ2-1, with 7 positions matching TRBD1. Germline assignment: CDR1 SGHAT and CDR2 FQNNGV. J was trimmed by 13 bases and V by 4 bases; bases with no gene match: 7. The CDR3 is made up of 12 amino acids. CDR3 amino acids: CASSSFRDSQFF. In DNA form, the CDR3 reads TGTGCCAGCAGCTCGTTCCGGGACAGCCAGTTCTTC.

This rearrangement joins TRBV5-6 to TRBJ2-5, with D uncertain. CDR1 and CDR2 from the germline V gene are SGHDT and YYEEEE. The CDR3 consists of 17 residues. V lost 1 base and J lost 4, with 20 bases in between. As DNA, the CDR3 is TGTGCCAGCAGCTTGAGCGTAATAACTGTGTCTGTAGAGACCCAGTACTTC. Amino acid sequence: CASSLSVITVSVETQYF.

The V and J genes are TRBV27 and TRBJ2-2; TRBD1 matches 7 bases. V shed 3 bases and J 6 bases; nucleotides not matched to a gene: 7. Germline V gives CDR1 MNHEY, CDR2 SMNVEV (reference sequence). The CDR3 is 15 amino acids. CDR3 in amino acids: CASSLDDRVAGELFF. Here the CDR3 DNA reads TGTGCCAGCAGTTTGGACGACAGGGTAGCCGGGGAGCTGTTTTTT.

The genes are TRBV5-1 and TRBJ2-3; a weak D match, TRBD2 (5 bases). The CDR3 consists of 15 residues. Germline CDR1 is SGHRS and CDR2 is YFSETQ. V gave up 1 base and J gave up 2 bases, with 11 bases separating them. CDR3 DNA: TGCGCCAGCAGCTTGTCTCGGGGTTTCACAGATACGCAGTATTTT. Its translation is CASSLSRGFTDTQYF.

The CDR3 loop reads CASSALATYEQYF. CDR3 DNA sequence: TGTGCCAGCAGTGCACTAGCGACCTACGAGCAGTACTTC. The J gene is TRBJ2-7, the V gene TRBV27; 7 bases map to TRBD2. This CDR3 comprises 13 residues. Germline V gene sequence: CDR1 MNHEY, CDR2 SMNVEV (reference sequence). Trimming removed 5 bases from V and 2 bases from J; junction bases left unmatched: 3.

The chain is built from TRBV19 and TRBJ1-4; D uncertain. The CDR3 consists of 13 residues. The V gene's germline CDR1 is LNHDA and CDR2 SQIVND (reference sequence). V dropped 6 bases and J dropped 8 bases, with 13 bases sitting between them. The CDR3 coding sequence is TGTGCCAGTAGGGGAAACTTGGGGGAAAAACTGTTTTTT. It encodes CASRGNLGEKLFF. Full variable domain (missing parts from reference TRBV19 and TRBJ1-4): DGGITQSPKYLFRKEGQNVTLSCEQNLNHDAMYWYRQDPGQGLRLIYYSQIVNDFQKGDIAEGYSVSREKKESFPLTVTSAQKNPTAFYLCASRGNLGEKLFFGSGTQLSVL.

V and J are TRBV27 and TRBJ2-4; TRBD1 or TRBD2 may be the D gene (5 bases each). This CDR3 is built from 15 residues. Deletions cut 5 bases from V and 0 bases from J, with 11 bases between. Germline loops: CDR1 MNHEY, CDR2 SMNVEV (reference sequence). The CDR3 sequence is CASSATGLAKNIQYF. CDR3 nucleotides: TGTGCCAGCAGTGCTACGGGGCTAGCCAAAAACATTCAGTACTTC.

V gene TRBV4-1 combines with J gene TRBJ2-3; 11 bases fit TRBD2. CDR1 and CDR2 from the germline V gene are MGHRA and YSYEKL. Losses at the gene ends were 0 bases for V and 6 bases for J; bases not matched to a gene: 5. This CDR3 spans 16 amino acids. CDR3 region: CASSQDSTSGSDTQYF. Written as DNA, the CDR3 is TGCGCCAGCAGCCAAGATAGCACTAGCGGGAGTGATACGCAGTATTTT.

The CDR3 sequence is CASSQPSAREGADTQYF. DNA for the CDR3: TGCGCCAGCAGCCAACCTTCGGCGAGGGAAGGGGCAGATACGCAGTATTTT. The rearrangement uses TRBV4-1 and TRBJ2-3; tentatively, D is TRBD1 or TRBD2 (5 bases each). The V and J ends lost 2 bases and 4 bases respectively, with 19 bases between them. CDR1 and CDR2 (germline): MGHRA, YSYEKL. The CDR3 consists of 17 residues.

The sample holds one count of this clone. The rearrangement links TRBV7-9 to TRBJ2-1, with TRBD2 identical over 10 bases. The germline gives CDR1 SEHNR, CDR2 FQNEAQ (reference sequence). The V gene end was trimmed by 9 bases and the J gene end by 4 bases; junction bases not matched to a gene: 6. CDR3 length: 14 amino acids. CDR3 nucleotide sequence: TGTGCCAGTAAGCGGGAGGGCCCTTACAATGAGCAGTTCTTC. It is translated as CASKREGPYNEQFF.

The gene calls are TRBV28 and TRBJ2-7, with 8 bases aligning to TRBD2. Germline V gene data show CDR1 as MDHEN and CDR2 as SYDVKM. Germline trimming cut 3 bases from V and 3 bases from J; bases unmatched to any gene: 7. This CDR3 has 15 amino acids. The CDR3 sequence is CASSLWGLGGYEQYF. CDR3 nucleotide sequence: TGTGCCAGCAGTTTGTGGGGACTAGGAGGCTACGAGCAGTACTTC.

This rearrangement joins TRBV27 to TRBJ2-7; 9 nucleotides align to TRBD2. The CDR3 has 14 residues. Germline V CDR1 and CDR2: MNHEY, SMNVEV (reference sequence). Trimming at V came to 10 bases and at J to 5 bases, leaving 12 bases not matched to a gene. CDR3 DNA sequence: TGTGCCATCCAGCCGCCTAGCGGGATCGACGAGCAGTACTTC. It codes for CAIQPPSGIDEQYF.

V is TRBV21-1 and J is TRBJ2-2; the listed D gene, TRBD2, was not tested against the DNA. TRBV21-1 corresponds to a pseudogene. The CDR3 consists of 20 residues. CDR3 nucleotides: TGTGCCAGCAGCAAAAGGAGACAACGACTAGCGGAAGCGAACACCGGGGAGCTGTTTTTT. It is translated as CASSKRRQRLAEANTGELFF.

The chain is built from TRBV6-5 and TRBJ2-3, with 9 bases lining up with TRBD1. CDR1 MNHEY and CDR2 SVGAGI come from the germline V gene. CDR3 length equals 14 residues. Losses at the gene ends were 7 bases for V and 3 bases for J; bases not matched to a gene: 5. CDR3 in amino acids: CASTTDRGTDTQYF. DNA for the CDR3: TGTGCCAGCACCACGGACAGGGGTACAGATACGCAGTATTTT.

The chain couples TRBV19 to TRBJ1-2; D is ambiguous. The CDR3 loop spans 14 amino acids. V dropped 5 bases and J dropped 3 bases, with 13 bases sitting between them. Germline assignment: CDR1 LNHDA and CDR2 SQIVND (reference sequence). CDR3 DNA: TGTGCCAGTAGTGTAACAGAGTGGGACTATGGCTACACCTTC. Translated: CASSVTEWDYGYTF.

The chain links TRBV30 to TRBJ1-2, with a tentative D call TRBD1 (6 bases). The length of the CDR3 is 14 residues. In germline, CDR1 is GTSNPN, CDR2 SVGIG (reference sequence). Trimming left V 5 bases short and J 7 bases short, with 20 bases between. CDR3: CAWSQVGRGGGYTF. Written as DNA, the CDR3 is TGTGCCTGGTCCCAGGTGGGCAGGGGAGGTGGCTACACCTTC.

The genes are TRBV19 and TRBJ2-1, with unresolved D. The CDR3 is 14 residues long. Trimming removed 0 bases from V and 5 bases from J, with 8 bases in between. Germline CDR1 LNHDA, CDR2 SQIVND (reference sequence). The CDR3 region is CASSIERQNNEQFF. In DNA form, the CDR3 reads TGTGCCAGTAGTATAGAAAGGCAGAACAATGAGCAGTTCTTC. The whole variable domain, filled in from reference TRBV19 and TRBJ2-1, reads DGGITQSPKYLFRKEGQNVTLSCEQNLNHDAMYWYRQDPGQGLRLIYYSQIVNDFQKGDIAEGYSVSREKKESFPLTVTSAQKNPTAFYLCASSIERQNNEQFFGPGTRLTVL.

This chain links TRBV6-1 with TRBJ2-7, with D possibly matching TRBD2 (5 bases). The length of the CDR3 is 14 residues. The V end was cut by 1 base, the J end by 0 bases, with 7 bases between. CDR1 and CDR2 (germline): MNHNS, SASEGT. The CDR3 bases are TGTGCCAGCAGTGAAGGAGGGATCTCCTACGAGCAGTACTTC. This translates into CASSEGGISYEQYF.

Only one count was recorded for this clone. The chain carries TRBV7-6 and TRBJ1-2; no clear D gene. Between the trimmed V and J ends, which lost 4 bases and 4 bases, there was a span of 13 bases. The CDR3 runs 14 residues. In germline, CDR1 is SGHVS, CDR2 FNYEAQ. The CDR3 sequence: CASSSAVGIYGYTF. CDR3 coding DNA: TGTGCCAGCAGCTCAGCGGTCGGAATCTATGGCTACACCTTC.